Below are 19 T cell receptor beta chains sequenced from a single sample in a study of T cells in Graves' hyperthyroidism and ophthalmopathy. Amplified TCR beta CDR3 regions derived from RNA transcripts. Primed by the HTBI set, a first-round RT-PCR was run on the TCR CDR3. TCRdb used MiXCR to reprocess the multiplex PCR reads, holding one entry per CDR3 protein. In the table there are more than 300,000 distinct CDR3 sequences, about 15% of which are singletons. What was sequenced was blood. These receptors were collected from a woman aged 25 to 39 with Graves' hyperthyroidism that later progressed to Graves' ophthalmopathy.

In this sample, this clonotype turned up many times. This chain connects TRBV11-2 to TRBJ2-7, with D uncertain. Between the trimmed V and J ends, which lost 4 bases and 2 bases, there was a span of 15 bases. Germline CDR1 reads SGHAT; CDR2 reads FQNNGV. There are 15 residues in the CDR3. The CDR3 loop is CASSSSNSETYEQYF. In DNA, the CDR3 is TGTGCCAGCAGCTCCTCAAACAGTGAAACCTACGAGCAGTACTTC.

On this clonotype: One base away lies a much larger clone, so this may be a sequencing read error. The gene calls are TRBV2 and TRBJ1-2; D unresolved. V lost 6 bases and J 7 bases, leaving 18 bases between the germline ends. Germline V gene data show CDR1 as SNHLY and CDR2 as FYNNEI. The CDR3 is 14 residues long. The CDR3 sequence is CASRRVLTDFGYTF. In DNA, the CDR3 is TGTGCCAGCAGGAGGGTCCTAACGGACTTTGGCTACACCTTC.

This clonotype has a count of ten or more. This chain connects TRBV20-1 to TRBJ1-5; unclear D gene. In germline, CDR1 is DFQATT, CDR2 SNEGSKA (reference sequence). The CDR3 consists of 14 residues. V was shortened by 0 bases and J by 8 bases, with 14 bases between the two germline ends. The CDR3 DNA follows: TGCAGTGCTAGAGATCATGGAAGTGGGGAGCCCCAGCATTTT. Translation gives CSARDHGSGEPQHF.

This clonotype was found many times. This CDR3 is CASSLRDIQETQYF. The DNA for the CDR3 is TGTGCCAGCAGTTTGCGGGACATACAAGAGACCCAGTACTTC. The chain combines TRBV28 with TRBJ2-5; D tentatively fits TRBD1 or TRBD2 (6 bases each). Germline assignment: CDR1 MDHEN and CDR2 SYDVKM. Trimming stripped 3 bases from V and 2 bases from J, with 10 bases between. This CDR3 has 14 residues.

There are many counts of this clonotype. This chain connects TRBV6-1 to TRBJ2-7; 7 bases are a match to TRBD2. Per the germline V gene, CDR1 is MNHNS and CDR2 is SASEGT. V was clipped by 6 bases and J by 7 bases; unmatched bases: 3. The CDR3 contains 11 residues. CDR3 loop: CASSRGEEQYF. Here the CDR3 DNA reads TGTGCCAGCAGCCGGGGGGAAGAGCAGTACTTC.

This clonotype was seen ten or more times. The rearrangement uses TRBV2 and TRBJ2-7, with D possibly being TRBD2 (5 bases). V was trimmed by 6 bases and J by 1 base, leaving 13 bases between them. CDR1 is SNHLY, CDR2 FYNNEI, per germline. The CDR3 contains 14 residues. The chain's CDR3 is CASRFQGGSYEQYF. The CDR3 nucleotides are TGTGCCAGCAGATTCCAAGGAGGTTCCTACGAGCAGTACTTC.

Regarding this clonotype: The junction shows a germline mismatch at one end, possibly a read error. This rearrangement joins TRBV5-1 to TRBJ1-5; no clear D. CDR1 SGHRS and CDR2 YFSETQ come from the germline V gene. The CDR3 extends over 15 amino acids. The CDR3, as DNA: TGTGCCAGCAGCTTGACCGGGCTAGGCAATCAGCCCCAGCATTTT. Translated: CASSLTGLGNQPQHF.

The sample holds many counts of this clonotype. The chain carries TRBV6-1 and TRBJ1-1; D gene unclear. The CDR3 is 14 amino acids. V lost 5 bases to trimming and J lost 1 base, with 11 bases between them. Looked up from germline, CDR1 is MNHNS and CDR2 is SASEGT. The CDR3 nucleotides are TGTGCCAGCAGTTCGGACGGAGCGAACACTGAAGCTTTCTTT. It codes for CASSSDGANTEAFF.

This clonotype came up many times. V usage is TRBV7-9 and J usage is TRBJ2-7; D gene unclear. The CDR3 contains 14 residues. V was pared by 2 bases and J by 4 bases, with 12 bases between. The V gene's germline CDR1 is SEHNR and CDR2 FQNEAQ (reference sequence). This CDR3 reads CASSLSSHSYEQYF. Written as DNA, the CDR3 is TGTGCCAGCAGCTTATCATCGCACAGTTACGAGCAGTACTTC.

The chain joins TRBV29-1 to TRBJ2-3, with TRBD1 as a possible D gene (5 bases). V was cut by 8 bases and J by 5 bases, with 17 bases left in between. The germline CDR1 and CDR2 sequences are SQVTM and ANQGSEA. The CDR3 spans 13 residues. The CDR3 DNA reads TGCAGCCTTCTTCAGGGCAATGAAGATACGCAGTATTTT. Translated: CSLLQGNEDTQYF.

This clonotype showed up many times. The J gene is TRBJ1-5, the V gene TRBV28; maybe TRBD1 (5 bases). The CDR3 contains 15 residues. Germline CDR1 MDHEN, CDR2 SYDVKM. Deletions cut 5 bases from V and 1 base from J, with 12 bases between. The CDR3 region has the DNA TGTGCCAGCAGTCCAAGCTGGGGGAGCAATCAGCCCCAGCATTTT. Amino acids: CASSPSWGSNQPQHF.

This clonotype has at least ten counts. The gene calls are TRBV5-5 and TRBJ2-7; D is possibly TRBD1 (5 bases). V lost 1 base, J lost 2 bases, and 7 bases lay in between. In germline, CDR1 is SGHKS, CDR2 YYEKEE (reference sequence). The CDR3 is 13 amino acids. CDR3 amino acids: CASSLMDTYEQYF. CDR3 DNA: TGTGCCAGCAGCTTGATGGACACCTACGAGCAGTACTTC.

Turning to this clonotype: A much larger clone differs by one base, so this may be a read error. The rearrangement links TRBV28 to TRBJ1-2, with 8 positions matching TRBD1. The CDR3 has 14 residues. V was clipped by 6 bases and J by 2 bases; unmatched bases: 5. Germline CDR1 MDHEN, CDR2 SYDVKM. The CDR3 reads CASSRAGGNYGYTF. The CDR3, as DNA: TGTGCCAGCAGCCGAGCAGGGGGCAACTATGGCTACACCTTC.

This clonotype has at least ten counts. The V call is TRBV2, the J call TRBJ2-7; 9 bases map to TRBD1. This CDR3 has 16 amino acids. Trimming removed 4 bases from V and 5 bases from J; junction bases left unmatched: 12. In germline, CDR1 is SNHLY, CDR2 FYNNEI. The CDR3 protein is CASSVSRGWDRDEQYF. CDR3 nucleotide sequence: TGTGCCAGCAGTGTATCCAGGGGATGGGACAGGGACGAGCAGTACTTC.

This clonotype showed up many times. The chain carries TRBV27 and TRBJ2-7; D ambiguous. The germline CDR1 and CDR2 sequences are MNHEY and SMNVEV (reference sequence). This CDR3 comprises 15 residues. Trimming removed 5 bases at V and 2 bases at J, with 16 bases between. In nucleotides, the CDR3 is TGTGCCAGCAGTACTTACCAGAGCTTACCCTACGAGCAGTACTTC. Its translation is CASSTYQSLPYEQYF.

This clonotype was seen at least ten times. The chain employs TRBV28 and TRBJ2-3; tentatively, D is TRBD2 (6 bases). The V end lost 0 bases, the J end lost 0 bases, and 13 bases lay between the germline ends. In germline, CDR1 is MDHEN, CDR2 SYDVKM. This CDR3 has 17 amino acids. The DNA for the CDR3 is TGTGCCAGCAGTTTATGGGGGCGGGGCCGGAGCACAGATACGCAGTATTTT. This gives the protein CASSLWGRGRSTDTQYF.

This clonotype has more than one count but fewer than ten. The chain is built from TRBV24-1 and TRBJ2-1; 7 nucleotides line up with TRBD1. Germline V CDR1 and CDR2: KGHDR, SFDVKD. The CDR3 length is 14 residues. Trimming removed 5 bases from V and 4 bases from J; junction bases left unmatched: 4. CDR3: CATSGDSLYNEQFF. CDR3 bases: TGTGCCACCAGTGGGGACAGCCTTTACAATGAGCAGTTCTTC.

This clonotype was counted many times. The chain combines TRBV11-2 with TRBJ2-1, with TRBD1 matching over 7 bases. CDR3 length equals 17 residues. From germline, CDR1 is SGHAT and CDR2 FQNNGV. With 5 bases clipped from V and 0 bases from J, the junction kept 10 bases outside the gene matches. CDR3: CASSATGQLSSYNEQFF. DNA for the CDR3: TGTGCCAGCAGCGCTACGGGACAGTTGAGCTCCTACAATGAGCAGTTCTTC.

This clonotype was detected many times. This chain uses TRBV19 with TRBJ2-7; D might be TRBD1 or TRBD2, each matching 5 bases. The V gene's germline CDR1 is LNHDA and CDR2 SQIVND (reference sequence). The CDR3 length is 15 residues. V was trimmed by 5 bases and J by 1 base, leaving 15 bases between them. CDR3 region: CASSPGSYRSYEQYF. The DNA of the CDR3 is TGTGCCAGTAGTCCAGGGAGTTACAGGTCCTACGAGCAGTACTTC.